This T cell receptor (beta chain) stems from a study of blood T cell repertoires in COVID-19. Study-wide context: The United States, Italy and Spain supplied acute and convalescent COVID-19 samples. PBMCs, B-cell-depleted T cells, or T cells were the source of the cDNA or gDNA that made up the material.

This CDR3 has 15 amino acids. The germline V gene encodes CDR1 SEHNR and CDR2 FQNEAQ (reference sequence). J was trimmed by 6 bases and V by 5 bases; bases with no gene match: 7. The method was immunoSEQ multiplex PCR; TCRdb's version includes in-frame clones alone and lacks a portion of them. Of 210,000 or so clones in the sample, around 86% were seen once. This clone was detected a few times. V usage is TRBV7-9 and J usage is TRBJ1-3; 10 nucleotides line up with TRBD1. The sequenced sample consisted of peripheral blood. The sequence came from a human donor in a cohort sampled during active COVID-19. The CDR3 DNA is TGTGCCAGCAGCGGGGGACAGGGGCTTCCAAACACCATATATTTT. Amino acids: CASSGGQGLPNTIYF.